This T cell receptor (beta chain) was profiled in a study of graft-versus-host responses after intestinal transplantation. Across the whole study: Multivisceral, liver-intestinal, or isolated intestinal transplants were received by the recipients. Anti-thymocyte globulin induction, then tacrolimus and steroids for around 3 years, went to all recipients. Regarding the study as a whole: Peak GvH clone levels in circulation were associated with early post-transplant HvG declines. Some GvH clones were seen earlier in gut or blood, suggesting intestinal origin.

Worth noting for this clone: Its antigen is as yet unknown.

The trim removed 7 bases at V and 4 bases at J, leaving 8 bases unmatched. The CDR3 has 14 amino acids. Germline lookup yields CDR1 KGHSH and CDR2 LQKENI. Once graft tissue had been processed, intraepithelial and lamina propria lymphocytes were released. Some clones are missing from TCRdb's copy, which holds only in-frame ones; the method was immunoSEQ multiplex PCR. The sample lists about 63,000 clones, around 90% occurring once. V and J are TRBV18 and TRBJ1-2; 8 bases line up with TRBD1. The TCR originated in a human patient who received an intestinal transplant, so some T cells may come from the graft donor. The input for sequencing was ileum tissue, taken 357 days after transplant. The CDR3 protein is CASLRQGAIYGYTF. CDR3 nucleotide sequence: TGTGCCAGCTTACGGCAGGGGGCGATCTATGGCTACACCTTC.